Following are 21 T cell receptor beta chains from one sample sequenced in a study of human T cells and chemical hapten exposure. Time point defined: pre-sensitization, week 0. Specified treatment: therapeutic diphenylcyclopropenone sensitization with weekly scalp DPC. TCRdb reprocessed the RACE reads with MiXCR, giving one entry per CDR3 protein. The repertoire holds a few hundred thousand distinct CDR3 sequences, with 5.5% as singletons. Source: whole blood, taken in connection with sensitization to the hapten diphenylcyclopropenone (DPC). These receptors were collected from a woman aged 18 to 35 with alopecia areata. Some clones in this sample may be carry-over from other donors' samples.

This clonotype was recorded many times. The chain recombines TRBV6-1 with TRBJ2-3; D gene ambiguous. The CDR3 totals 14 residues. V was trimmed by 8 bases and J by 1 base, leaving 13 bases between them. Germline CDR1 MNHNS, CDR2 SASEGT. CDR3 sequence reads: CASEKMPGTDTQYF. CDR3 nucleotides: TGTGCCAGCGAGAAGATGCCCGGCACAGATACGCAGTATTTT.

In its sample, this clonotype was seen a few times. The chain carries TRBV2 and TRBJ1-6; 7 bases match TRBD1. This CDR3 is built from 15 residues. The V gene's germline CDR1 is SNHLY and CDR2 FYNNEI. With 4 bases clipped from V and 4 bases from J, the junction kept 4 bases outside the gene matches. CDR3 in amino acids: CASSAGQTYNSPLHF. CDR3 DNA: TGTGCCAGCAGTGCGGGACAGACGTATAATTCACCCCTCCACTTT. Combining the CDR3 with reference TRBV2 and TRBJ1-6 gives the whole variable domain EPEVTQTPSHQVTQMGQEVILRCVPISNHLYFYWYRQILGQKVEFLVSFYNNEISEKSEIFDDQFSVERPDGSNFTLKIRSTKLEDSAMYFCASSAGQTYNSPLHFGNGTRLTVT.

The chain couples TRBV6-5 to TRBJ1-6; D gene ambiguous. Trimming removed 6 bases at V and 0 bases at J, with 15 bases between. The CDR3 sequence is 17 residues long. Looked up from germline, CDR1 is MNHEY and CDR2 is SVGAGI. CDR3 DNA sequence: TGTGCCAGCAGCTCCTTTGCCGGAAGCTCCTATAATTCACCCCTCCACTTT. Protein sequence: CASSSFAGSSYNSPLHF.

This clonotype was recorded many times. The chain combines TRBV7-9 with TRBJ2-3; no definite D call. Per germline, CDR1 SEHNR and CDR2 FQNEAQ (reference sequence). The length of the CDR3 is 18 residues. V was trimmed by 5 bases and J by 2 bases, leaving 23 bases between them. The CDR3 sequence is CASSDPSLQKTTTDTQYF. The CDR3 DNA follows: TGTGCCAGCAGCGATCCAAGCCTACAGAAAACAACCACAGATACGCAGTATTTT. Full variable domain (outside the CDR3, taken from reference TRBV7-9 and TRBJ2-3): DTGVSQNPRHKITKRGQNVTFRCDPISEHNRLYWYRQTLGQGPEFLTYFQNEAQLEKSRLLSDRFSAERPKGSFSTLEIQRTEQGDSAMYLCASSDPSLQKTTTDTQYFGPGTRLTVL.

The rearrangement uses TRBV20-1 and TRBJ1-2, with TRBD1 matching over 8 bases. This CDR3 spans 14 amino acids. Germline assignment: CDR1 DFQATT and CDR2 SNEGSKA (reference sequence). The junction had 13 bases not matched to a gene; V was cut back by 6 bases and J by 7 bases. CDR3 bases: TGCAGTGCCGAGCCCGAACAGGGGGTAGGTGGCTACACCTTC. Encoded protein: CSAEPEQGVGGYTF.

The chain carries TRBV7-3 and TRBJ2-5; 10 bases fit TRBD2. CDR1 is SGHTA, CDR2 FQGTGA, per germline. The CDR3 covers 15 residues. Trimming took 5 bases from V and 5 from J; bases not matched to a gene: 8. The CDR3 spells CASSLSSGGGETQYF. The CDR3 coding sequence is TGTGCCAGCAGCCTCTCTAGCGGGGGCGGGGAGACCCAGTACTTC. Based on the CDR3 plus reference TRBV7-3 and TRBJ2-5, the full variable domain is GAGVSQTPSNKVTEKGKYVELRCDPISGHTALYWYRQSLGQGPEFLIYFQGTGAADDSGLPNDRFFAVRPEGSVSTLKIQRTERGDSAVYLCASSLSSGGGETQYFGPGTRLLVL.

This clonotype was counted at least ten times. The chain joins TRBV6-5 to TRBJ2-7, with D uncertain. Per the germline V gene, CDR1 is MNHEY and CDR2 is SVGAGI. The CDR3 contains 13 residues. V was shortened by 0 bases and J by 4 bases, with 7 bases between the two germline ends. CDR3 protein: CASSYSREYEQYF. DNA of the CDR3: TGTGCCAGCAGTTACTCCAGAGAGTACGAGCAGTACTTC.

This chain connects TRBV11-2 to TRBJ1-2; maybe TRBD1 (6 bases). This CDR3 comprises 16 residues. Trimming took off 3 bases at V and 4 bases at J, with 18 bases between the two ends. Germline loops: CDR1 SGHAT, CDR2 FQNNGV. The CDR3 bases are TGTGCCAGCAGCTTGGGGGCGACAGTCGACCCCTATGGCTACACCTTC. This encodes CASSLGATVDPYGYTF.

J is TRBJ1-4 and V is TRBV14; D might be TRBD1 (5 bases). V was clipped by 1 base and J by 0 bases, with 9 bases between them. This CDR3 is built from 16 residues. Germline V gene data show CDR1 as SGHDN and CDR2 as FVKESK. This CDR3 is CASSQVGHATNEKLFF. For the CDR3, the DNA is TGTGCCAGCAGCCAAGTCGGACATGCAACTAATGAAAAACTGTTTTTT. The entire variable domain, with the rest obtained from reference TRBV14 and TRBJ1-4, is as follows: EAGVTQFPSHSVIEKGQTVTLRCDPISGHDNLYWYRRVMGKEIKFLLHFVKESKQDESGMPNNRFLAERTGGTYSTLKVQPAELEDSGVYFCASSQVGHATNEKLFFGSGTQLSVL.

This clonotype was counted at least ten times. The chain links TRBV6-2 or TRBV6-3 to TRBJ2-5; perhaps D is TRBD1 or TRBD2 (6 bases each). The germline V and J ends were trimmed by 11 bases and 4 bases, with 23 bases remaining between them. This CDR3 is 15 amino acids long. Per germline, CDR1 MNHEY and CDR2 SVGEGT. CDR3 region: CALGEGGPIGETQYF. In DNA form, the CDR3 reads TGTGCCCTCGGCGAGGGGGGCCCAATCGGAGAGACCCAGTACTTC.

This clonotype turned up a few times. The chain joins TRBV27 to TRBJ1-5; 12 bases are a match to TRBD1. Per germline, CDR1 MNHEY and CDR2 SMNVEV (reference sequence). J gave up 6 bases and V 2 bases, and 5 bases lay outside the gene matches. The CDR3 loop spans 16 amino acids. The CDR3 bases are TGTGCCAGCAGTTTAATGGGGACAGGGGGCCCTCAGCCCCAGCATTTT. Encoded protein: CASSLMGTGGPQPQHF.

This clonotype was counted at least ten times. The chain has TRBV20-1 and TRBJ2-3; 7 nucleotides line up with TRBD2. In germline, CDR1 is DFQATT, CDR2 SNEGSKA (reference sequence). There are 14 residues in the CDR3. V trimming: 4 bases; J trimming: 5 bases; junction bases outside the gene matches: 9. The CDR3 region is CSANSAGRIDTQYF. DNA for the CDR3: TGCAGTGCTAACTCAGCGGGGAGAATAGATACGCAGTATTTT.

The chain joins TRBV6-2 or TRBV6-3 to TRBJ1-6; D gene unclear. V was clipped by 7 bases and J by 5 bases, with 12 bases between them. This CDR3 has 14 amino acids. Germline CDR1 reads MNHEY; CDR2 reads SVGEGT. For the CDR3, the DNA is TGTGCCAGCATCACCGGACGGCATAATTCACCCCTCCACTTT. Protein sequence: CASITGRHNSPLHF.

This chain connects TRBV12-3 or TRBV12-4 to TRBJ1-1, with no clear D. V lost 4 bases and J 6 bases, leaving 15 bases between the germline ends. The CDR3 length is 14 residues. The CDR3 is CASSSGDQWPEAFF. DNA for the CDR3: TGTGCCAGCAGTTCCGGGGATCAGTGGCCTGAAGCTTTCTTT.

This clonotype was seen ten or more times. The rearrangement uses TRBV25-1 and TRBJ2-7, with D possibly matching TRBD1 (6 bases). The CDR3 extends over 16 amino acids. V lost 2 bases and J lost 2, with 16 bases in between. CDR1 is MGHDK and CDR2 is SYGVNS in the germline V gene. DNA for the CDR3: TGTGCCAGCAGTGAAACCTGGGGGAACAGGGCCTACGAGCAGTACTTC. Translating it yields CASSETWGNRAYEQYF.

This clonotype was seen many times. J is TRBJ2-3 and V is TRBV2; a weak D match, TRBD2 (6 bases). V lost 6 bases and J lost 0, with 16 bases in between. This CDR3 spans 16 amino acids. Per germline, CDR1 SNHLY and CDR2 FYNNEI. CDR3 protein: CASSGSSGQSTDTQYF. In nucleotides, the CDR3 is TGTGCCAGCAGCGGGAGCTCTGGGCAAAGCACAGATACGCAGTATTTT.

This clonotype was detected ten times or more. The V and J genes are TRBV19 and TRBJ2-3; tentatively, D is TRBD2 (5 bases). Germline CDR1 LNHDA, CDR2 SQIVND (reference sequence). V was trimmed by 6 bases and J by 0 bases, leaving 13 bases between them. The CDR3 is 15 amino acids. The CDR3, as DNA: TGTGCCAGTAGGCGGGCTTTCGCTAGCACAGATACGCAGTATTTT. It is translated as CASRRAFASTDTQYF.

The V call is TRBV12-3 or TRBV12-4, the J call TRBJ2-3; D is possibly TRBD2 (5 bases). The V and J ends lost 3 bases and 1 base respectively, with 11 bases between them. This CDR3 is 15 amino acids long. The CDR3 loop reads CASSFPRGGTDTQYF. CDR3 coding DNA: TGTGCCAGCAGTTTCCCTCGGGGAGGCACAGATACGCAGTATTTT.

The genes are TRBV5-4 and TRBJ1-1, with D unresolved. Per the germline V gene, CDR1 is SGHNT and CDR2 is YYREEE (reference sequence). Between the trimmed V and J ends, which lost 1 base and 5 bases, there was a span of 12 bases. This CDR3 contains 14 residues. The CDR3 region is CASSLFGRGTEAFF. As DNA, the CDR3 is TGTGCCAGCAGCTTGTTCGGGCGAGGGACTGAAGCTTTCTTT.

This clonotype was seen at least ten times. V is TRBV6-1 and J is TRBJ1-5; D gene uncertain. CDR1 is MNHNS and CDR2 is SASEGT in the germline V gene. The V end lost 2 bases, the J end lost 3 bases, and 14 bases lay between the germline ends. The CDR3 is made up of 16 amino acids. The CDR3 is CASSEFLGSDNQPQHF. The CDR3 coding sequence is TGTGCCAGCAGTGAATTTTTGGGAAGCGACAATCAGCCCCAGCATTTT.

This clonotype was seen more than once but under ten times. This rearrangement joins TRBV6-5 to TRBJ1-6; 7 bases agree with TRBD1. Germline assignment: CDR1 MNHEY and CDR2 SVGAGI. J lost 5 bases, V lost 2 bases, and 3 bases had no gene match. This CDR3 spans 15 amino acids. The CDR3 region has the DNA TGTGCCAGCAGTTACCAGGGGGGAGATAATTCACCCCTCCACTTT. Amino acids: CASSYQGGDNSPLHF.